These 17 T cell receptor beta chains share one sample of origin, sequenced in a study of T-cell memory formation after mild COVID-19. TCRdb processed the 5' RACE reads anew with MiXCR; each CDR3 protein has one entry. The sample yields a few hundred thousand distinct CDR3 sequences, less than 25% seen once. Sequencing was done on a sample of PBMCs or a T cell subset sorted from them (not recorded which). All receptors come from an adult woman who had mild COVID-19 (a few samples of this study predate the infection). Cell type and time point are not known.

This clonotype occurred many times. The chain recombines TRBV2 with TRBJ1-5; D is ambiguous. V was shortened by 8 bases and J by 0 bases, with 11 bases between the two germline ends. The germline V gene has CDR1 SNHLY and CDR2 FYNNEI. The CDR3 covers 14 residues. The CDR3 region has the DNA TGTGCCAGCGCCAGACTGAATAGCAATCAGCCCCAGCATTTT. This sequence encodes CASARLNSNQPQHF.

This clonotype was detected ten times or more. The gene calls are TRBV20-1 and TRBJ2-1, with 8 bases identical to TRBD2. J was trimmed by 3 bases and V by 5 bases; bases with no gene match: 6. CDR3 length equals 14 residues. The germline V gene encodes CDR1 DFQATT and CDR2 SNEGSKA (reference sequence). As DNA, the CDR3 is TGCAGTGCTTCCGGGAGGGCCGTCTACAATGAGCAGTTCTTC. Its translation is CSASGRAVYNEQFF.

This clonotype was recorded a few times. V usage is TRBV29-1 and J usage is TRBJ2-6; 8 nucleotides align to TRBD1. V lost 3 bases and J lost 4; bases outside the gene matches: 5. This CDR3 comprises 15 residues. Germline V gene data show CDR1 as SQVTM and CDR2 as ANQGSEA. The CDR3 spells CSVESRGHGANVLTF. The CDR3 coding sequence is TGCAGCGTTGAGAGCAGGGGGCACGGGGCCAACGTCCTGACTTTC.

Only a few counts were recorded for this clonotype. The chain has TRBV2 and TRBJ2-4; the D gene could be TRBD1 or TRBD2 (5 bases each). V was clipped by 0 bases and J by 0 bases, with 33 bases between them. Looked up from germline, CDR1 is SNHLY and CDR2 is FYNNEI. The CDR3 contains 24 residues. The CDR3 DNA reads TGTGCCAGCAGTGAAGCAACGCTCCGTTTGGGGCCGGGGAAGGGACCTCTAGCCAAAAACATTCAGTACTTC. It translates to CASSEATLRLGPGKGPLAKNIQYF.

There are a few counts of this clonotype. This rearrangement joins TRBV3-1 to TRBJ1-5; no reliable D call. V was shortened by 1 base and J by 0 bases, with 7 bases between the two germline ends. Germline V gene lookup returns CDR1 LGHDT and CDR2 YNNKEL (reference sequence). The CDR3 extends over 15 amino acids. This CDR3 is CASSQGIYSNQPQHF. The CDR3 DNA sequence: TGTGCCAGCAGCCAAGGCATCTATAGCAATCAGCCCCAGCATTTT.

The chain uses TRBV20-1 and TRBJ2-2; 10 nucleotides match TRBD1. Trimming removed 1 base from V and 3 bases from J; junction bases left unmatched: 5. Germline lookup yields CDR1 DFQATT and CDR2 SNEGSKA (reference sequence). The CDR3 runs 16 residues. CDR3 in DNA: TGCAGTGCTAGAGTTCGACAGGGGGCTGACACCGGGGAGCTGTTTTTT. As protein: CSARVRQGADTGELFF.

This chain joins TRBV6-5 and TRBJ1-6, with unresolved D. CDR1 and CDR2 (germline): MNHEY, SVGAGI. The CDR3 spans 13 residues. The V and J ends lost 6 bases and 8 bases respectively, with 11 bases between them. The CDR3 protein is CASSLQPDSPLHF. The CDR3 DNA is TGTGCCAGCAGCCTACAGCCTGATTCACCCCTCCACTTT.

This clonotype was seen only a few times. V gene TRBV7-2 combines with J gene TRBJ2-3; D is perhaps TRBD1 (6 bases). Looked up from germline, CDR1 is SGHTA and CDR2 is FQGNSA. CDR3 size: 16 residues. CDR3 sequence: CAGSLAPGQDTDTQYF. CDR3 sequence (DNA): TGTGCGGGCAGCTTAGCCCCGGGACAAGACACAGATACGCAGTATTTT.

The chain has TRBV5-6 and TRBJ2-7, with 7 bases that match TRBD1. The J segment lost 5 bases and the V segment lost 4 bases, leaving 12 bases of the junction unmatched. The CDR3 spans 15 residues. Germline V gives CDR1 SGHDT, CDR2 YYEEEE. As DNA, the CDR3 is TGTGCCAGCAGCCCACGACAGGGTTTGGTCCACGAGCAGTACTTC. This encodes CASSPRQGLVHEQYF.

V is TRBV6-2 or TRBV6-3 and J is TRBJ1-1; no clear D. The germline V and J ends were trimmed by 6 bases and 1 base, with 12 bases remaining between them. The CDR3 sequence is 14 residues long. CDR1 is MNHEY, CDR2 SVGEGT, per germline. DNA for the CDR3: TGTGCCAGCAGGGCGGGGATGACGAACACTGAAGCTTTCTTT. Residues: CASRAGMTNTEAFF.

The chain joins TRBV7-6 to TRBJ2-5; the D gene is possibly TRBD2 (6 bases). CDR3 size: 15 residues. The germline V gene has CDR1 SGHVS and CDR2 FNYEAQ. Trimming pared 5 bases from V and 3 bases from J, leaving 16 bases between. The CDR3 reads CASSNPSEGEETQYF. CDR3 bases: TGTGCCAGCAGCAACCCCTCGGAGGGAGAAGAGACCCAGTACTTC. The entire variable domain, with the rest obtained from reference TRBV7-6 and TRBJ2-5, is as follows: GAGVSQSPRYKVTKRGQDVALRCDPISGHVSLYWYRQALGQGPEFLTYFNYEAQQDKSGLPNDRFSAERPEGSISTLTIQRTEQRDSAMYRCASSNPSEGEETQYFGPGTRLLVL.

The chain employs TRBV12-3 or TRBV12-4 and TRBJ2-1; 8 nucleotides match TRBD2. This CDR3 is 15 amino acids long. The ends lost 2 bases at V and 3 bases at J; junction bases unmatched: 3. Here the CDR3 DNA reads TGTGCCAGCAGTTTATTAGCGGGACACTACAATGAGCAGTTCTTC. It encodes CASSLLAGHYNEQFF.

This clonotype occurred a few times. This chain links TRBV6-5 with TRBJ2-1, with a possible D match to TRBD1 (5 bases). The CDR3 consists of 16 residues. The germline gives CDR1 MNHEY, CDR2 SVGAGI. V lost 0 bases and J 2 bases, leaving 11 bases between the germline ends. In nucleotides, the CDR3 is TGTGCCAGCAGTTACTCGGCAGGGTACCCCTACAATGAGCAGTTCTTC. Translating it yields CASSYSAGYPYNEQFF.

The genes are TRBV18 and TRBJ1-2, with 7 bases lining up with TRBD1. The CDR3 has 15 amino acids. The trim removed 6 bases at V and 1 base at J, leaving 8 bases unmatched. CDR1 is KGHSH and CDR2 is LQKENI in the germline V gene. The CDR3 sequence: CASSPGTVNNYGYTF. DNA of the CDR3: TGTGCCAGCTCCCCTGGGACAGTCAATAACTATGGCTACACCTTC.

The chain uses TRBV7-3 and TRBJ2-5; D is unresolved. The V end was cut by 5 bases, the J end by 5 bases, with 15 bases between. Germline V gives CDR1 SGHTA, CDR2 FQGTGA. There are 14 residues in the CDR3. The CDR3 DNA sequence: TGTGCCAGCAGCCCTACGATTAGGTCGGAGACCCAGTACTTC. It translates to CASSPTIRSETQYF. The full variable domain, its missing parts supplied by reference TRBV7-3 and TRBJ2-5, is GAGVSQTPSNKVTEKGKYVELRCDPISGHTALYWYRQSLGQGPEFLIYFQGTGAADDSGLPNDRFFAVRPEGSVSTLKIQRTERGDSAVYLCASSPTIRSETQYFGPGTRLLVL.

The rearrangement uses TRBV15 and TRBJ2-7; D not certain. The germline gives CDR1 LNHNV, CDR2 YYDKDF (reference sequence). The ends were cut back, 0 bases at V and 5 bases at J, with 11 bases in the middle. This CDR3 is built from 14 residues. CDR3 nucleotide sequence: TGTGCCACCAGCAGAGATGTTACGGTAGACGAGCAGTACTTC. Translation: CATSRDVTVDEQYF. Together with reference TRBV15 and TRBJ2-7, the CDR3 gives the full variable domain: DAMVIQNPRYQVTQFGKPVTLSCSQTLNHNVMYWYQQKSSQAPKLLFHYYDKDFNNEADTPDNFQSRRPNTSFCFLDIRSPGLGDTAMYLCATSRDVTVDEQYFGPGTRLTVT.

The chain has TRBV24-1 and TRBJ2-3; possibly TRBD2 for D (7 bases). Germline assignment: CDR1 KGHDR and CDR2 SFDVKD. Trimming took off 4 bases at V and 6 bases at J, with 10 bases between the two ends. The length of the CDR3 is 13 residues. CDR3 amino acids: CATSDGGLDTQYF. The CDR3 DNA sequence: TGTGCCACCAGTGACGGGGGGCTGGATACGCAGTATTTT.